These 5 T cell receptor beta chains were sequenced from one sample in a study of shared clonotypes between healthy human individuals. Clones were read by immunoSEQ multiplex PCR, and TCRdb kept only the in-frame ones, dropping some. The data contain about 2.3 million clones, roughly 93% of them singletons. The material sequenced was naive CD4+ T cells from PBMCs. Noted subset: CD45RA+ positively selected. The receptors come from a young man in good health. Some clones in this sample may be carry-over from other donors' samples.

This clone was seen a single time. The chain links TRBV7-2 to TRBJ1-2; D is unresolved. This CDR3 comprises 14 residues. CDR1 is SGHTA and CDR2 is FQGNSA in the germline V gene. The V end was cut by 1 base, the J end by 2 bases, with 8 bases between. CDR3 nucleotides: TGTGCCAGCAGCTTAGTCGACGGGAACTATGGCTACACCTTC. Protein: CASSLVDGNYGYTF.

The chain combines TRBV27 with TRBJ2-1, with 9 bases fitting TRBD2. Germline V gene lookup returns CDR1 MNHEY and CDR2 SMNVEV (reference sequence). This CDR3 has 17 amino acids. With 5 bases clipped from V and 1 base from J, the junction kept 9 bases outside the gene matches. In DNA form, the CDR3 reads TGTGCCAGCAGTCCACGTTTTGCGGGGGGGTCCTACAATGAGCAGTTCTTC. Translating it yields CASSPRFAGGSYNEQFF.

This chain connects TRBV30 to TRBJ1-4; D gene ambiguous. The ends were cut back, 0 bases at V and 5 bases at J, with 13 bases in the middle. CDR3 length: 15 residues. Looked up from germline, CDR1 is GTSNPN and CDR2 is SVGIG (reference sequence). The CDR3 spells CAWSVPTHRNEKLFF. The CDR3, as DNA: TGTGCCTGGAGTGTACCGACCCATCGGAATGAAAAACTGTTTTTT.

The rearrangement links TRBV29-1 to TRBJ2-3, with D perhaps assigned TRBD1 or TRBD2 (5 bases each). CDR1 and CDR2 from the germline V gene are SQVTM and ANQGSEA. V was trimmed by 1 base and J by 0 bases, leaving 29 bases between them. CDR3 length: 21 amino acids. CDR3 loop: CSVEAVPTIERGSTSTDTQYF. In nucleotides, the CDR3 is TGCAGCGTTGAAGCGGTACCAACGATCGAGAGGGGCAGTACTAGCACAGATACGCAGTATTTT.

The CDR3 reads CASSDGTVNSPLHF. CDR3 nucleotide sequence: TGTGCCAGCAGTGATGGGACAGTTAATTCACCCCTCCACTTT. This chain links TRBV6-4 with TRBJ1-6; 7 bases line up with TRBD1. Germline V gene lookup returns CDR1 MRHNA and CDR2 SNTAGT. This CDR3 contains 14 residues. V gave up 3 bases and J gave up 6 bases; unmatched junction bases: 2.